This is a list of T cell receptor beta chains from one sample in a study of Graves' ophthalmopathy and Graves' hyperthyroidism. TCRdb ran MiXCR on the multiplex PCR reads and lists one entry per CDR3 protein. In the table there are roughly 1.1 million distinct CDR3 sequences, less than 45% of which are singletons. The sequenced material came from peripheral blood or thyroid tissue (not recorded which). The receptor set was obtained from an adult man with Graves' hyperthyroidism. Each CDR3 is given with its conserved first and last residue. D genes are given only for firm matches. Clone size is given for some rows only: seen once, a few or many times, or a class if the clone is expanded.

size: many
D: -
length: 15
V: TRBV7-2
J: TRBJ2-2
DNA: TGTGCCAGCAGCCTTGGTTTCAGGCTCACCGGGGAGCTGTTTTTT
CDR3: CASSLGFRLTGELFF

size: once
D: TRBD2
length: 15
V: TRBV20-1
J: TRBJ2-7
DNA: TGCAGTGCTAGAAAGCTACTAGCGGGGGCTGAGGAGCAGTACTTC
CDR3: CSARKLLAGAEEQYF

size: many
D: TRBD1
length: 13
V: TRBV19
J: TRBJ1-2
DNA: TGTGCCAGTACCGGGGACAGCTACTATGGCTACACCTTC
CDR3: CASTGDSYYGYTF

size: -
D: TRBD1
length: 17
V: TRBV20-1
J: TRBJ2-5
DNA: TGCAGTGCTAGAGACGGGACAGGGGGCCCAGGCCAAGAGACCCAGTACTTC
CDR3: CSARDGTGGPGQETQYF

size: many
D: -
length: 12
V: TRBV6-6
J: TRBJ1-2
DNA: TGTGCCAGCAGTACGGACGTTTATGGCTACACCTTC
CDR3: CASSTDVYGYTF

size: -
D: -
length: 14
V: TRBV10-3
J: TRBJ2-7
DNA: TGTGCCATCAGCCCCGGGGTCAAAACCTACGAGCAGTACTTC
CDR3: CAISPGVKTYEQYF

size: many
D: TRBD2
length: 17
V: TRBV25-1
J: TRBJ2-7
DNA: TGTGCCAGCAGTGAATATCGAGGACTAGCGGGGTACTACGAGCAGTACTTC
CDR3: CASSEYRGLAGYYEQYF

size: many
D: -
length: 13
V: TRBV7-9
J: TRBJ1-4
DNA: TGTGCCAGCAGCTCCTTTGCGGTTGAAAAACTGTTTTTT
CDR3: CASSSFAVEKLFF

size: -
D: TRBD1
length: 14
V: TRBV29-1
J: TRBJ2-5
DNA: TGCAGCGTTGTGGGGCCAGGGGGACAAGAGACCCAGTACTTC
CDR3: CSVVGPGGQETQYF

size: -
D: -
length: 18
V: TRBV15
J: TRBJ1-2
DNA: TGTGCCACCAGCAGAGGGACAAGTGAGGTCCGAGCCCCGGGTGGCTACACCTTC
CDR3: CATSRGTSEVRAPGGYTF

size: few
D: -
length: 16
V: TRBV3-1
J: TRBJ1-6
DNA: TGTGCCAGCAGCCAAGATGGGGCAAGACGGAATTCACCCCTCCACTTT
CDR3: CASSQDGARRNSPLHF

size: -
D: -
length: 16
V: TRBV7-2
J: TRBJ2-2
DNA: TGTGCCAGCAGCCCTCCCGAGGCAGGGGCGGTCGGGGAGCTGTTTTTT
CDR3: CASSPPEAGAVGELFF

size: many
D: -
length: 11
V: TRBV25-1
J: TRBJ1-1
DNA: TGTGCCAGCCTACGGAACACTGAAGCTTTCTTT
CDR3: CASLRNTEAFF

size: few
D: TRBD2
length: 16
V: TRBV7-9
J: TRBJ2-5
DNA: TGTGCCAGCAGCTTGGGGACTAGCGGGGACCAAGAGACCCAGTACTTC
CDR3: CASSLGTSGDQETQYF

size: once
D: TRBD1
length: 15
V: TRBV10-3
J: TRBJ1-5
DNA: TGTGCCACCAGCCCAAGGACAGGGGGCAATCAGCCCCAGCATTTT
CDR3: CATSPRTGGNQPQHF

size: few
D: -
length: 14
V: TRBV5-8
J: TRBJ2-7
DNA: TGTGCCAGCCCCCTCTGGAGCAGCTCCTACGAGCAGTACTTC
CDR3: CASPLWSSSYEQYF

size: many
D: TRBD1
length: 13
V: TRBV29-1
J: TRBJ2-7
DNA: TGCAGCGTTTGGACAGGGAGCTCCTACGAGCAGTACTTC
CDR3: CSVWTGSSYEQYF

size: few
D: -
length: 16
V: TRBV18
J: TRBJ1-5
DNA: TGTGCCAGCTCTGAGGGCCTTACAGGGACCAATCAGCCCCAGCATTTT
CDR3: CASSEGLTGTNQPQHF

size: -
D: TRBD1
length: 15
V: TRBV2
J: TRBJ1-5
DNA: TGTGCCAGCAGTGGCGGACAGGGAGGAGGTCAGCCCCAGCATTTT
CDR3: CASSGGQGGGQPQHF

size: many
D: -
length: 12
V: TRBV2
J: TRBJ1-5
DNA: TGTGCCAGCGGACGGGGTGGTCAGCCCCAGCATTTT
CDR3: CASGRGGQPQHF

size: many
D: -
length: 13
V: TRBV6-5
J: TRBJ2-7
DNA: TGTGCCAGCAGTTACAGGCTGAGCTACGAGCAGTACTTC
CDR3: CASSYRLSYEQYF

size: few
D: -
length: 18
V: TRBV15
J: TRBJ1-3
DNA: TGTGCCACCAGCGACCGACTGTCAATAGTAACGGCAGGAAACACCATATATTTT
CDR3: CATSDRLSIVTAGNTIYF

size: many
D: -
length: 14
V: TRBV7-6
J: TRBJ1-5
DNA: TGTGCCAGCAGCTTCCTGGTACCACCCTGGCCCCAGCATTTT
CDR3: CASSFLVPPWPQHF

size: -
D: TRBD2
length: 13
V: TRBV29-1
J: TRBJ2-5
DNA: TGCAGCGTTGAGAGCGGGACTCAAGAGACCCAGTACTTC
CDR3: CSVESGTQETQYF

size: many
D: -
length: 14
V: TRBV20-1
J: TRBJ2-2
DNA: TGCAGTGCTAGTCGTCCGGGGACCACCGGGGAGCTGTTTTTT
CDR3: CSASRPGTTGELFF

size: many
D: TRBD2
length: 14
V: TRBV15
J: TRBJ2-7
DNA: TGTGCCACCAGCAGAAGCGGGGCCGCCTACGAGCAGTACTTC
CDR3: CATSRSGAAYEQYF

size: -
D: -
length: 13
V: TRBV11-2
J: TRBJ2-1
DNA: TGTGCCAGCAGCTCTCGGCCTGTGTCTGAGCAGTTCTTC
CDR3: CASSSRPVSEQFF

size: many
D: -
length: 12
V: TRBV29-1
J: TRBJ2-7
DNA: TGCAGCGGGAGGGGGAGGGCCTACGAGCAGTACTTC
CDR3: CSGRGRAYEQYF

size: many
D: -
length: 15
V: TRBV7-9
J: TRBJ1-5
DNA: TGTGCCAGCAGCGTAGAGGGACGGAACAATCAGCCCCAGCATTTT
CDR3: CASSVEGRNNQPQHF

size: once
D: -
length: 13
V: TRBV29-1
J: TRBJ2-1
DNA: TGCAGCGTTGTAGCCTACAAGGACAATGAGCAGTTCTTC
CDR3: CSVVAYKDNEQFF

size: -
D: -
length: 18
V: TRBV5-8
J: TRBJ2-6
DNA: TGTGCCAGCAGCTTGGTTGTCAGCTGGCCTTCTGGGGCCAACGTCCTGACTTTC
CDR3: CASSLVVSWPSGANVLTF

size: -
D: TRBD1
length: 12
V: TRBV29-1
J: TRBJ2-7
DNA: TGCAGCTCCTGGACAGGGGGTTACGAGCAGTACTTC
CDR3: CSSWTGGYEQYF

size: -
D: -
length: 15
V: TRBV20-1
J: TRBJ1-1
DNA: TGCAGTGCTGGCGGGACCCCCTCTATGAACACTGAAGCTTTCTTT
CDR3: CSAGGTPSMNTEAFF

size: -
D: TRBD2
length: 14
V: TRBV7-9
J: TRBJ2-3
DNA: TGTGCCAGCAGCCGTACTAGCGTCACAGATACGCAGTATTTT
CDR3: CASSRTSVTDTQYF

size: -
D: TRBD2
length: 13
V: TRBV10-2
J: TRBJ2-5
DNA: TGCGCCAGCAGGCTAGCGGATTCAGAGACCCAGTACTTC
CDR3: CASRLADSETQYF

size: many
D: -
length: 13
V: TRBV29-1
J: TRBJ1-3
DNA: TGCAGCGTTGAAGTATCGGGTGGAAACACCATATATTTT
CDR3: CSVEVSGGNTIYF

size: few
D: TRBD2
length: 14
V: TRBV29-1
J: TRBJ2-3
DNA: TGCAGCGCCACCCAGCGGGGGCGAACAGATACGCAGTATTTT
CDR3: CSATQRGRTDTQYF

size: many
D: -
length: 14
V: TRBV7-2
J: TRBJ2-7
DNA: TGTGCCAGCAAACCGGGACGAAATTCCTACGAGCAGTACTTC
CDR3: CASKPGRNSYEQYF

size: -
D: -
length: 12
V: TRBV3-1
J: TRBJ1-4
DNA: TGTGCCAGCAGCCGAGATTGGGGAAAACTGTTTTTT
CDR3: CASSRDWGKLFF

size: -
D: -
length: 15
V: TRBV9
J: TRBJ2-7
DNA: TGTGCCAGCAGCAAATTCGGAGGGGACCCGTACGAGCAGTACTTC
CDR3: CASSKFGGDPYEQYF

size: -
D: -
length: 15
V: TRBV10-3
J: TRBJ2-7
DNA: TGTGCCAGCAGTCGCAACTCGGGACGGAGCTTTGAGCAGTACTTC
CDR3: CASSRNSGRSFEQYF

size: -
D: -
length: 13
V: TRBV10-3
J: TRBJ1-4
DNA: TGTGCAATCAGTGACGGCCGGAATGAAAAACTGTTTTTT
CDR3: CAISDGRNEKLFF

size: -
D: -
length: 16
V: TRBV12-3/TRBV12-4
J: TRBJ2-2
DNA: TGTGCCAGCAGTTCGAGGGAGAACTCGAACACCGGGGAGCTGTTTTTT
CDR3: CASSSRENSNTGELFF

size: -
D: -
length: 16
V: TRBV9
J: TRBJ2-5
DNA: TGTGCCAGCAGCGTAGTCCCCAGGGGACCTGAAGAGACCCAGTACTTC
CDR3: CASSVVPRGPEETQYF

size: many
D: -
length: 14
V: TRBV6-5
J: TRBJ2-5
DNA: TGTGCCAGCAGTTACGGCCCAGGGAAAGAGACCCAGTACTTC
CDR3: CASSYGPGKETQYF

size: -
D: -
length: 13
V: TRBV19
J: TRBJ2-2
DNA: TGTGCCAGTACGTGGCTGGCCACCGGGGAGCTGTTTTTT
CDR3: CASTWLATGELFF

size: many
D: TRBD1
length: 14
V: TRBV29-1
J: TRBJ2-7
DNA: TGCAGCGCCACACGACAGGGGGGGCTGAGCGAGCAGTACTTC
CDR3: CSATRQGGLSEQYF

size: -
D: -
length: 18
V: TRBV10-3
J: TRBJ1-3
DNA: TGTGCCAGCAGTTACTCGTTTTTGTCGGGACACCATGGAAACACCATATATTTT
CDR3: CASSYSFLSGHHGNTIYF

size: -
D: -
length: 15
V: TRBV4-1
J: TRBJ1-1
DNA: TGCGCCAGCAGCCAAGATGAGGAACCCTACACTGAAGCTTTCTTT
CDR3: CASSQDEEPYTEAFF

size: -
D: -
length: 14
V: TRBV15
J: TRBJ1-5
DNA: TGTGCTAGAGATCCCCAGACCGAGCATCAGCCCCAGCATTTT
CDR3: CARDPQTEHQPQHF

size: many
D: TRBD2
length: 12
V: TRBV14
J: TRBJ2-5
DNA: TGTGCCAGCAGCCAAAGGGAGCGGGGCCAGTACTTC
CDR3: CASSQRERGQYF

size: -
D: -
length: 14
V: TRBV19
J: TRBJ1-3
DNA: TGTGCCACCAAAGACGGTTTCTCTGGAAACACCATATATTTT
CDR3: CATKDGFSGNTIYF

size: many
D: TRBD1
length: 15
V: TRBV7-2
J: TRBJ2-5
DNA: TGTGCCAGCAGCTTAGCGGCAGGGGGCGGAGAGACCCAGTACTTC
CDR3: CASSLAAGGGETQYF

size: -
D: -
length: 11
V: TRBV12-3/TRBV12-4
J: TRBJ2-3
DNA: TGTGCCAGCAGTGCTCAAGCTACGCAGTATTTT
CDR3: CASSAQATQYF

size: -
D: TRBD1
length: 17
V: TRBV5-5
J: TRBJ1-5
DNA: TGTGCCAGCAGCTTGTTGGGGAAGGGACAGGGCAATCAGCCCCAGCATTTT
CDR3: CASSLLGKGQGNQPQHF